The present T cell receptor (beta chain) was sequenced within a study of identifying expanded T cells in peripheral blood. During the collection period, no donor immune events like infections were recorded. CDR3 length: 19 amino acids. Germline-derived CDR1 and CDR2 are SGHVT and SQSDAQ. V was pared by 1 base and J by 3 bases, with 25 bases between. General observations from the study: Differentially abundant clones: 0.95 to 1.5 between replicates, roughly 16 at approximately 13 days, more than 18 at four. Variance in clone template counts between two-week samples significantly increased with total template count across all healthy donors.

Here immunoSEQ multiplex PCR was the method, and the copy in TCRdb shows in-frame clones only, minus some. This table has approximately 120,000 clones, 84% appearing once. About this clone itself: Its antigen is as yet unknown.

Sequenced: blood. The rearrangement uses TRBV7-4 and TRBJ2-7, with D possibly being TRBD1 (7 bases). The source of this sequence is a person between 18 and 69 years old in good health. CDR3 nucleotide sequence: TGTGCCAGCAGCTTAGTCCCGGCCCAACCTCGACAGGGACTCTACGAGCAGTACTTC. Its translation is CASSLVPAQPRQGLYEQYF.